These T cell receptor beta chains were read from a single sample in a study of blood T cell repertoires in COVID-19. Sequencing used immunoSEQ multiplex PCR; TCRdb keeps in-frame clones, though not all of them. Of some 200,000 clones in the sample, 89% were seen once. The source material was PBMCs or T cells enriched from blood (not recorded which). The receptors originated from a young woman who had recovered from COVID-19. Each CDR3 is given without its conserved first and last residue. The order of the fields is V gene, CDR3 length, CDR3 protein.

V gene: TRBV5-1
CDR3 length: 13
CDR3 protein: ASSLSRGSYNEQF

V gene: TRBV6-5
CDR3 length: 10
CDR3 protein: ASSSVTYEQY

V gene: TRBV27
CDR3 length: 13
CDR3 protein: ASSLWTTGIDEQY

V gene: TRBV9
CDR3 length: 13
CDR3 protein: ASSADRVFTDTQY

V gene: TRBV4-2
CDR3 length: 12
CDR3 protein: ASSQDRGMEGYT

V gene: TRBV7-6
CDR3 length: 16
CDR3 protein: ASSLQGALRRDTGELF

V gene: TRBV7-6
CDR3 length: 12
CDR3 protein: ASSSGPGGDTQY

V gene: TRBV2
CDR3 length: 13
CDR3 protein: ASRRTGSTTNEQF

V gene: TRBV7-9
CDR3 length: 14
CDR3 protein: ASTPGGFANTGELF

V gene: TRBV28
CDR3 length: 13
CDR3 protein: ASSSRRSLADEQY

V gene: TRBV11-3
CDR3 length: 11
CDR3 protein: ASSYGKGYEQF

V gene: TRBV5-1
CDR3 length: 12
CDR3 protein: ASSSGQGSTEAF

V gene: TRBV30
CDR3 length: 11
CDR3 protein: AWSVYRAYEQY

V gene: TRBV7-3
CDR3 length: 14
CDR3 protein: ASSNSLAGAYNEQF

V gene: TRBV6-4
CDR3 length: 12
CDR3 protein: ASSASADQDTQY

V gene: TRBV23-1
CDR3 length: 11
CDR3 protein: ASNGTGKGEQY

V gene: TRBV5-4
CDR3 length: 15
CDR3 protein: ASSRMGQGEANYGYT

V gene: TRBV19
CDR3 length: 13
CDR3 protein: ASSTELVNRALQY

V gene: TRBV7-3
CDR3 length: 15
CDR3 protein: ASSRTSGRADTDTQY

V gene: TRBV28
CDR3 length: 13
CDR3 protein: ASSLLERELETQY

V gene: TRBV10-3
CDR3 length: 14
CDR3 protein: AISESLRGWTGELF

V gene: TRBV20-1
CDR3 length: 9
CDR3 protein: SAAGQETQY

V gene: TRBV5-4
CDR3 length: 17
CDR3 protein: ASSLGGGAGGAFLYEQY

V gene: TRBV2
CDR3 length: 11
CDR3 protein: ADRSGSNNEQF

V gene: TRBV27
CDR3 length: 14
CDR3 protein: ASSLSVGSRVHEQF

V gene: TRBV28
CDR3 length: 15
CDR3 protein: ASSLPYPGQGGGGYT